This TCR beta chain is drawn from a study of a mutant IDH1 vaccine in newly diagnosed glioma. On the study more broadly: Beginning 4-6 weeks after radiotherapy alone, or with temozolomide cycles, vaccination took place.

Time point indicated: week 35, safety follow-up. Every single dose of the vaccine, 300 ug of mutant IDH1 20-mer peptide, came with topical imiquimod. Data came from immunoSEQ multiplex PCR; TCRdb stores just in-frame clones and leaves some out. This table holds more than 25,000 clones, around three quarters found once. On this clone itself: Its antigen remains unknown.

The TCR originated in a man in his fifties or sixties with glioma. This sample comprised PBMCs, obtained from a glioma patient whose treatment included an IDH1 peptide vaccine.

CDR3 nucleotides: TGTGCCAGCAGCCGCCCCCCCGCACGGGCCCAGCATTTT. Encoded protein: CASSRPPARAQHF. V and J are TRBV5-5 and TRBJ1-5; D not certain. With 4 bases removed from V and 11 bases from J, the gap between germline ends came to 16 bases. The CDR3 is 13 residues long. Germline CDR1 reads SGHKS; CDR2 reads YYEKEE (reference sequence).